Listed below are T cell receptor beta chains from one sample, sequenced in a study of T cells in Graves' hyperthyroidism and ophthalmopathy. TCRdb reprocessed the multiplex PCR reads with MiXCR, giving one entry per CDR3 protein. The sample lists approximately 100,000 distinct CDR3 sequences, 35% to 45% occurring once. Sequenced sample: peripheral blood or thyroid tissue (not recorded which). The receptors come from a woman aged 25 to 45 with Graves' hyperthyroidism. Each CDR3 is given with its conserved first and last residue. D genes are given only for firm matches. Only some rows state a clone size, as once, few, many or a class for expanded clones.

len: 13; v_gene: TRBV9; abundance: few; d_gene: .; j_gene: TRBJ1-6; CDR3aa: CASKWANNSPLHF; CDR3nt: TGTGCCAGCAAGTGGGCAAATAATTCACCCCTCCACTTT
len: 15; v_gene: TRBV5-1; abundance: many; d_gene: .; j_gene: TRBJ2-7; CDR3aa: CASSFTPRGYYEQYF; CDR3nt: TGCGCCAGCAGCTTTACGCCCAGGGGCTACTACGAGCAGTACTTC
len: 14; v_gene: TRBV24-1; abundance: few; d_gene: TRBD1; j_gene: TRBJ1-1; CDR3aa: CATSEAGTGNKAFF; CDR3nt: TGTGCCACCAGTGAGGCCGGGACAGGAAATAAAGCTTTCTTT
len: 12; v_gene: TRBV2; abundance: many; d_gene: .; j_gene: TRBJ2-7; CDR3aa: CATRDNSYEQYF; CDR3nt: TGTGCCACCCGGGACAATTCCTACGAGCAGTACTTC
len: 12; v_gene: TRBV20-1; abundance: .; d_gene: .; j_gene: TRBJ2-2; CDR3aa: CSARAGTGELFF; CDR3nt: TGCAGTGCTAGAGCCGGGACAGGGGAGCTGTTTTTT
len: 17; v_gene: TRBV14; abundance: many; d_gene: TRBD2; j_gene: TRBJ2-7; CDR3aa: CASSPRTSQEVSYEQYF; CDR3nt: TGTGCCAGCAGCCCTCGGACTAGCCAAGAAGTATCCTACGAGCAGTACTTC
len: 14; v_gene: TRBV7-9; abundance: many; d_gene: TRBD1; j_gene: TRBJ1-1; CDR3aa: CASSSPIGQVEAFF; CDR3nt: TGTGCCAGCAGCTCACCAATCGGACAGGTTGAAGCTTTCTTT
len: 12; v_gene: TRBV25-1; abundance: .; d_gene: .; j_gene: TRBJ1-6; CDR3aa: CANTGRGSPLHF; CDR3nt: TGTGCAAACACAGGGAGGGGCTCACCCCTCCACTTT
len: 17; v_gene: TRBV10-3; abundance: many; d_gene: TRBD2; j_gene: TRBJ2-3; CDR3aa: CAVGLAGVGRGTDTQYF; CDR3nt: TGTGCCGTAGGACTAGCGGGAGTGGGGCGTGGGACAGATACGCAGTATTTT
len: 18; v_gene: TRBV7-9; abundance: many; d_gene: TRBD1; j_gene: TRBJ1-4; CDR3aa: CASSPLGGRQKTNEKLFF; CDR3nt: TGTGCCAGCAGCCCTTTAGGGGGCAGGCAAAAGACTAATGAAAAACTGTTTTTT
len: 14; v_gene: TRBV5-8; abundance: many; d_gene: .; j_gene: TRBJ2-3; CDR3aa: CASSSRALTDTQYF; CDR3nt: TGTGCCAGCAGCTCCAGGGCTCTCACAGATACGCAGTATTTT
len: 17; v_gene: TRBV2; abundance: .; d_gene: .; j_gene: TRBJ1-5; CDR3aa: CASSDSSSSGSNQPQHF; CDR3nt: TGTGCCAGCAGTGACTCTTCCTCTTCCGGGTCCAATCAGCCCCAGCACTTT
len: 16; v_gene: TRBV9; abundance: few; d_gene: .; j_gene: TRBJ1-5; CDR3aa: CASSFWGGAHVQPQHF; CDR3nt: TGTGCCAGCAGTTTTTGGGGGGGGGCGCATGTTCAGCCCCAGCATTTT
len: 18; v_gene: TRBV9; abundance: many; d_gene: .; j_gene: TRBJ1-2; CDR3aa: CASSAWDTRPGTPHGYTF; CDR3nt: TGTGCCAGCAGCGCCTGGGACACCCGACCGGGTACCCCCCATGGCTACACCTTC
len: 15; v_gene: TRBV7-3; abundance: .; d_gene: .; j_gene: TRBJ2-5; CDR3aa: CASSQPGLNQETQYF; CDR3nt: TGTGCCAGCAGCCAACCGGGACTGAACCAAGAGACCCAGTACTTC
len: 16; v_gene: TRBV15; abundance: medium-sized; d_gene: TRBD1; j_gene: TRBJ2-5; CDR3aa: CATSERDRDHQETQYF; CDR3nt: TGTGCCACCAGCGAACGGGACAGAGATCACCAAGAGACCCAGTACTTC
len: 16; v_gene: TRBV5-4; abundance: once; d_gene: TRBD1; j_gene: TRBJ1-5; CDR3aa: CASSFRGQQSNQPQHF; CDR3nt: TGTGCCAGCAGCTTCCGGGGACAGCAAAGCAATCAGCCCCAGCATTTT
len: 15; v_gene: TRBV7-9; abundance: few; d_gene: TRBD1; j_gene: TRBJ2-7; CDR3aa: CASSPPPGQEAWQYF; CDR3nt: TGTGCCAGCAGCCCCCCCCCGGGACAGGAAGCATGGCAGTACTTC
len: 17; v_gene: TRBV6-5; abundance: few; d_gene: .; j_gene: TRBJ1-5; CDR3aa: CASSEAGGWDSNQPQHF; CDR3nt: TGTGCCAGCAGTGAAGCGGGGGGGTGGGATAGCAATCAGCCCCAGCATTTT
len: 16; v_gene: TRBV6-6; abundance: many; d_gene: .; j_gene: TRBJ2-7; CDR3aa: CASSYRGRRTNYEQYF; CDR3nt: TGTGCCAGCAGTTATAGGGGAAGACGGACGAATTACGAGCAGTACTTC
len: 14; v_gene: TRBV5-1; abundance: many; d_gene: TRBD1; j_gene: TRBJ1-4; CDR3aa: CASSLGTGSEKLFF; CDR3nt: TGCGCCAGCAGCTTGGGGACAGGGTCTGAAAAACTGTTTTTT
len: 15; v_gene: TRBV20-1; abundance: many; d_gene: .; j_gene: TRBJ1-2; CDR3aa: CSARDRRPANYGYTF; CDR3nt: TGCAGTGCTAGAGATCGGCGGCCGGCTAACTATGGCTACACCTTC
len: 13; v_gene: TRBV6-1; abundance: few; d_gene: .; j_gene: TRBJ2-7; CDR3aa: CASSAGKGSEQYF; CDR3nt: TGTGCCAGCAGTGCCGGGAAGGGAAGCGAGCAGTACTTC
len: 13; v_gene: TRBV7-3; abundance: many; d_gene: .; j_gene: TRBJ1-2; CDR3aa: CASSFFGGGGYTF; CDR3nt: TGTGCCAGCAGCTTTTTCGGGGGTGGTGGCTACACCTTC
len: 15; v_gene: TRBV7-8; abundance: .; d_gene: TRBD1; j_gene: TRBJ1-2; CDR3aa: CASSFLRGRFGGYTF; CDR3nt: TGTGCCAGCAGCTTTCTTAGGGGGCGTTTTGGTGGCTACACCTTC
len: 16; v_gene: TRBV6-6; abundance: many; d_gene: .; j_gene: TRBJ2-7; CDR3aa: CASRTQGNKLPYEQYF; CDR3nt: TGTGCCAGCAGAACCCAGGGAAATAAGCTACCCTACGAGCAGTACTTC
len: 16; v_gene: TRBV12-3/TRBV12-4; abundance: many; d_gene: TRBD2; j_gene: TRBJ2-5; CDR3aa: CASSGLAGGPRETQYF; CDR3nt: TGTGCCAGCAGTGGCCTAGCGGGAGGGCCTCGGGAGACCCAGTACTTC